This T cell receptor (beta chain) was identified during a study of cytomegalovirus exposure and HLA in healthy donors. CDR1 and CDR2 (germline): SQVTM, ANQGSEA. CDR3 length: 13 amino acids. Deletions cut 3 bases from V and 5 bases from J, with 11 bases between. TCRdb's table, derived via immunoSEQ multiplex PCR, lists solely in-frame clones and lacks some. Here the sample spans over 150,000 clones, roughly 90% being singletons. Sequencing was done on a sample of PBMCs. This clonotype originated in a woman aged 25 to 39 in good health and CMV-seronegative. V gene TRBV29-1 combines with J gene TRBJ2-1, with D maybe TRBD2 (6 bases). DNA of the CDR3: TGCAGCGTTGAGCAGCGGGCTGACAATGAGCAGTTCTTC. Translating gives CSVEQRADNEQFF.